The 14 T cell receptor beta chains below come from one sample, sequenced in a study of T cell responses to AZD1222 COVID-19 vaccine. Profiled with immunoSEQ multiplex PCR; TCRdb holds only in-frame clones, not every one. The sample lists about 190,000 clones, almost 95% occurring once. The sequencing used peripheral blood, collected on day 0 of AZD1222 vaccination. The source is an adult in good health.

In regard to this clone: At one end the junction does not follow the germline gene, possibly because of a read error. The V call is TRBV7-9, the J call TRBJ2-1, with TRBD2 matching 10 bases. The CDR3 covers 15 residues. CDR1 and CDR2 (germline): SEHNR, FQNEAQ (reference sequence). CDR3 coding DNA: TGTGCCAGCAGCCTAGCGGGAGTTACCTACAATGAGCAGTTCTTC. Residues: CASSLAGVTYNEQFF.

The chain carries TRBV10-2 and TRBJ1-3; 7 bases are shared with TRBD1. The CDR3 covers 16 residues. The junction had 8 bases not matched to a gene; V was cut back by 6 bases and J by 0 bases. The germline V gene encodes CDR1 WSHSY and CDR2 SAAADI. CDR3 bases: TGCGCCAGCAGGATTGGGACAGCGCGCTCTGGAAACACCATATATTTT. Encoded protein: CASRIGTARSGNTIYF.

The CDR3: CASSLTPFGSNEQFF. The CDR3 DNA reads TGTGCCAGCAGCTTAACCCCGTTCGGCAGCAATGAGCAGTTCTTC. The rearrangement links TRBV7-3 to TRBJ2-1, with D unresolved. V was clipped by 0 bases and J by 6 bases, with 12 bases between them. The CDR3 runs 15 residues. Germline values: CDR1 SGHTA, CDR2 FQGTGA.

The chain has TRBV11-2 and TRBJ1-2; the match to TRBD1 covers 8 bases. This CDR3 comprises 15 residues. V gave up 3 bases and J gave up 7 bases; unmatched junction bases: 10. The germline gives CDR1 SGHAT, CDR2 FQNNGV. In DNA form, the CDR3 reads TGTGCCAGCAGCTTGGGAGAGACAGGGGTCGGTGGCTACACCTTC. Translation: CASSLGETGVGGYTF.

The CDR3 bases are TGTGCCAGCAGTTACTGGCTAGCGGGACTGTCAGATACGCAGTATTTT. Translated, it gives CASSYWLAGLSDTQYF. The chain links TRBV6-5 to TRBJ2-3; TRBD2 matches 9 bases. Per germline, CDR1 MNHEY and CDR2 SVGAGI. V lost 1 base and J lost 4; bases outside the gene matches: 6. CDR3 size: 16 residues.

The CDR3 DNA reads as TGTGCCCTTCCGATGGGAACATTTATGAACACTGAAGCTTTCTTT. This sequence encodes CALPMGTFMNTEAFF. The V and J genes are TRBV2 and TRBJ1-1; D remains unclear. CDR3 size: 15 residues. Per germline, CDR1 SNHLY and CDR2 FYNNEI. V was shortened by 11 bases and J by 0 bases, with 19 bases between the two germline ends.

The CDR3: CASSEDYGMGISEQFF. In nucleotides, the CDR3 is TGTGCCAGCAGCGAGGATTATGGGATGGGGATCTCTGAGCAGTTCTTC. This chain links TRBV13 with TRBJ2-1; no firm D call. V shed 5 bases and J shed 9 bases, with 23 bases lying between them. The CDR3 contains 16 residues. Germline values: CDR1 PRHDT, CDR2 FYEKMQ (reference sequence).

This clone was seen only once. This chain links TRBV28 with TRBJ2-2; D possibly corresponds to TRBD1 (5 bases). The germline gives CDR1 MDHEN, CDR2 SYDVKM. The CDR3 consists of 15 residues. The germline V and J ends were trimmed by 2 bases and 0 bases, with 7 bases remaining between them. The CDR3 sequence: CASSLQDTNTGELFF. As DNA, the CDR3 is TGTGCCAGCAGTTTACAGGACACGAACACCGGGGAGCTGTTTTTT.

The chain links TRBV19 to TRBJ2-7; 9 bases are a match to TRBD2. This CDR3 spans 18 amino acids. Germline V gene data show CDR1 as LNHDA and CDR2 as SQIVND (reference sequence). With V trimmed by 1 base and J by 3 bases, 13 bases remained unmatched. The CDR3 loop is CASSIVGFWASGIYEQYF. CDR3 nucleotides: TGTGCCAGTAGTATAGTGGGTTTCTGGGCTAGCGGGATCTACGAGCAGTACTTC.

In DNA form, the CDR3 reads TGTGCCAGCAGTTCGAGAGGCACTGAAGCTTTCTTT. This codes for CASSSRGTEAFF. The gene calls are TRBV6-2 or TRBV6-3 and TRBJ1-1; D not resolved. CDR1 MNHEY and CDR2 SVGEGT come from the germline V gene. Trimming pared 4 bases from V and 4 bases from J, leaving 7 bases between. CDR3 length: 12 amino acids.

The V gene is TRBV3-1 (or the pseudogene TRBV3-2), the J gene TRBJ2-7; D not resolved. Looked up from germline, CDR1 is LGHDT and CDR2 is YNNKEL (reference sequence). CDR3 length: 15 residues. The V gene lost 0 bases and the J gene lost 2 bases, with 11 bases spanning the gap. This CDR3 reads CASSQDLVIPYEQYF. In DNA, the CDR3 is TGTGCCAGCAGCCAAGATCTTGTTATCCCCTACGAGCAGTACTTC.

The chain carries TRBV28 and TRBJ1-5, with a possible D match to TRBD1 (6 bases). V dropped 6 bases and J dropped 3 bases, with 12 bases sitting between them. The length of the CDR3 is 14 residues. Germline loops: CDR1 MDHEN, CDR2 SYDVKM. CDR3 residues: CASRPTGFNQPQHF. In DNA form, the CDR3 reads TGTGCCAGCAGACCGACAGGATTCAATCAGCCCCAGCATTTT.

The chain employs TRBV9 and TRBJ2-7, with D uncertain. This CDR3 region has 14 residues. The V and J ends lost 0 bases and 3 bases respectively, with 10 bases between them. Germline V gives CDR1 SGDLS, CDR2 YYNGEE. The CDR3 loop reads CASSVDVGNYEQYF. CDR3 nucleotides: TGTGCCAGCAGCGTAGACGTGGGAAACTACGAGCAGTACTTC.

This rearrangement joins TRBV6-2 or TRBV6-3 to TRBJ2-7, with D unresolved. This CDR3 is built from 13 residues. The V gene lost 3 bases and the J gene lost 3 bases, with 9 bases spanning the gap. Per the germline V gene, CDR1 is MNHEY and CDR2 is SVGEGT. The CDR3 spells CASSYVSGYEQYF. The CDR3 DNA follows: TGTGCCAGCAGTTATGTGTCAGGCTACGAGCAGTACTTC.